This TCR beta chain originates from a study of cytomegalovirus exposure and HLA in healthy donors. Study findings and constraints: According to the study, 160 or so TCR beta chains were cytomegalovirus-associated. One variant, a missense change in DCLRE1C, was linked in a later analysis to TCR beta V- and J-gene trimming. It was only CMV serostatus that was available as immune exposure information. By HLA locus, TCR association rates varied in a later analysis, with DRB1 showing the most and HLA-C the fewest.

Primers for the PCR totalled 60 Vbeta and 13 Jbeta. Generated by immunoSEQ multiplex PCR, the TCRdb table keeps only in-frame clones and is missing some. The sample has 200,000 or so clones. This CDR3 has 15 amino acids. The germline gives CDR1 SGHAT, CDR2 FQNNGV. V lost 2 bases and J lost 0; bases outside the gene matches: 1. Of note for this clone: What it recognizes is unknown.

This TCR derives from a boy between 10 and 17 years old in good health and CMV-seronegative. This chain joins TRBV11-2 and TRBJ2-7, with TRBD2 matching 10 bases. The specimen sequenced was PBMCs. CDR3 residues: CASSLTSGDSYEQYF. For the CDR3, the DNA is TGTGCCAGCAGCTTAACTAGCGGGGACTCCTACGAGCAGTACTTC.